The next 14 T cell receptor beta chains were all read from a single sample in a study of CD8+ T cells in alopecia areata. Treatment here: oral pan-JAK inhibitor, 5-10 mg twice daily. Following RNA extraction, reverse transcription yielded cDNA that acted as the sequencing template. Some clones are missing from TCRdb's copy, which holds only in-frame ones; the method was immunoSEQ multiplex PCR. The profile covers approximately 180,000 clones, with 60% appearing a single time and under 1.2% taken by the ten largest. This specimen was CD4+ T cells sorted from blood, taken at week 24, from a patient treated with tofacitinib. These receptors came from a human donor with alopecia areata.

This sequence joins TRBV18 and TRBJ1-2; D is unresolved. From germline, CDR1 is KGHSH and CDR2 LQKENI. CDR3 length equals 12 residues. Between the trimmed V and J ends, which lost 2 bases and 3 bases, there was a span of 4 bases. The CDR3 reads CASSPGDYGYTF. The CDR3 DNA is TGTGCCAGCTCACCAGGGGACTATGGCTACACCTTC. Combining the CDR3 with reference TRBV18 and TRBJ1-2 gives the whole variable domain NAGVMQNPRHLVRRRGQEARLRCSPMKGHSHVYWYRQLPEEGLKFMVYLQKENIIDESGMPKERFSAEFPKEGPSILRIQQVVRGDSAAYFCASSPGDYGYTFGSGTRLTVV.

The chain joins TRBV12-5 to TRBJ1-3; D is uncertain. Germline CDR1 LGHNT, CDR2 FRNRAP. CDR3 length equals 13 residues. Trimming cost V 2 bases and J 8 bases, with 10 bases left between them. In DNA, the CDR3 is TGTGCTAGTGGTTTGAGGCAGGCGGACACCATATATTTT. Protein: CASGLRQADTIYF. Looking up the rest from reference TRBV12-5 and TRBJ1-3 gives the full variable domain: DARVTQTPRHKVTEMGQEVTMRCQPILGHNTVFWYRQTMMQGLELLAYFRNRAPLDDSGMPKDRFSAEMPDATLATLKIQPSEPRDSAVYFCASGLRQADTIYFGEGSWLTVV.

The DNA of the CDR3 is TGCAGCGTTGTAGTGAGCAGCGAGCAGTACTTC. Translation gives CSVVVSSEQYF. The chain couples TRBV29-1 to TRBJ2-7; D unresolved. Germline-derived CDR1 and CDR2 are SQVTM and ANQGSEA. CDR3 length equals 11 residues. With 4 bases removed from V and 6 bases from J, the gap between germline ends came to 10 bases.

The chain uses TRBV14 and TRBJ2-2, with 8 bases lining up with TRBD2. This CDR3 is 15 amino acids long. CDR1 and CDR2 from the germline V gene are SGHDN and FVKESK. The trim removed 5 bases at V and 7 bases at J, leaving 9 bases unmatched. The CDR3 nucleotides read TGTGCCAGCAGCGGTGCAGCGGGGGCTGGCGGGGAGCTGTTTTTT. Amino acid sequence: CASSGAAGAGGELFF.

This clone was counted a few times. CDR3 DNA: TGTGCCAGCAGCCAGGGTATTAGCGAGACCCAGTACTTC. It is translated as CASSQGISETQYF. This sequence joins TRBV7-2 and TRBJ2-5; maybe TRBD1 (5 bases). The germline CDR1 and CDR2 sequences are SGHTA and FQGNSA. V was shortened by 5 bases and J by 5 bases, with 12 bases between the two germline ends. CDR3 length equals 13 residues.

V is TRBV7-9 and J is TRBJ1-2, with D hard to call. Germline V gene lookup returns CDR1 SEHNR and CDR2 FQNEAQ (reference sequence). Trimming shortened V by 3 bases and J by 5 bases, and 7 bases separated the two germline ends. The CDR3 is 12 amino acids. The CDR3 bases are TGTGCCAGCAGCTTGCAGGAATATGGCTACACCTTC. It codes for CASSLQEYGYTF.

The chain joins TRBV4-3 to TRBJ2-3, with a tentative D call TRBD1 (6 bases). From germline, CDR1 is LGHNA and CDR2 YSLEER. The CDR3 consists of 16 residues. V was trimmed by 1 base and J by 1 base, leaving 12 bases between them. CDR3 nucleotides: TGCGCCAGCAGCCAAGGGACAGTTGGGGGCACAGATACGCAGTATTTT. It codes for CASSQGTVGGTDTQYF.

This clone was seen just once. The chain has TRBV5-1 and TRBJ2-2; a possible D gene is TRBD1 (6 bases). This CDR3 has 15 amino acids. V gave up 1 base and J gave up 3 bases, with 10 bases separating them. From germline, CDR1 is SGHRS and CDR2 YFSETQ. The DNA of the CDR3 is TGCGCCAGCAGCTTGTCAGGGGCTTACACCGGGGAGCTGTTTTTT. Its translation: CASSLSGAYTGELFF.

This chain links TRBV7-2 with TRBJ1-2; 7 bases are shared with TRBD1. J lost 4 bases, V lost 4 bases, and 3 bases had no gene match. The CDR3 length is 13 residues. Germline V CDR1 and CDR2: SGHTA, FQGNSA. The CDR3 DNA reads as TGTGCCAGCAGCTGGGACAGTGGCTATGGCTACACCTTC. Its translation is CASSWDSGYGYTF.

J is TRBJ2-3 and V is TRBV5-1, with TRBD1 as a possible D gene (5 bases). Trimming cost V 3 bases and J 0 bases, with 11 bases left between them. The CDR3 runs 15 residues. Germline lookup yields CDR1 SGHRS and CDR2 YFSETQ. CDR3 loop: CASSSKTASTDTQYF. For the CDR3, the DNA is TGCGCCAGCAGCTCGAAGACAGCTAGCACAGATACGCAGTATTTT.

This sequence joins TRBV5-1 and TRBJ1-6; D gene uncertain. Germline CDR1 is SGHRS and CDR2 is YFSETQ. The CDR3 runs 13 residues. Trimming cost V 0 bases and J 6 bases, with 4 bases left between them. The CDR3 protein is CASSLDSNSPLHF. The CDR3, as DNA: TGCGCCAGCAGCTTGGATAGTAATTCACCCCTCCACTTT.

This chain connects TRBV29-1 to TRBJ2-5; 8 nucleotides agree with TRBD1. The CDR3 length is 13 residues. The ends lost 3 bases at V and 1 base at J; junction bases unmatched: 1. CDR1 and CDR2 from the germline V gene are SQVTM and ANQGSEA. CDR3 bases: TGCAGCGTTGAGGGACAGGTCCAAGAGACCCAGTACTTC. Protein product: CSVEGQVQETQYF.

The chain combines TRBV30 with TRBJ2-6; D is possibly TRBD2 (5 bases). This CDR3 has 14 amino acids. The germline CDR1 and CDR2 sequences are GTSNPN and SVGIG (reference sequence). Written as DNA, the CDR3 is TGTGCTTGCCAAAGCGGCGCTGGGGCCAACGTCCTGACTTTC. Amino acids: CACQSGAGANVLTF.

This clone was recorded a few times. The rearrangement uses TRBV4-1 and TRBJ1-6, with D uncertain. The CDR3 length is 13 residues. Trimming removed 0 bases from V and 10 bases from J, with 7 bases in between. Germline V gives CDR1 MGHRA, CDR2 YSYEKL. In nucleotides, the CDR3 is TGCGCCAGCAGCCAAGATCCCGTCTCACCCCTCCACTTT. Translated: CASSQDPVSPLHF.